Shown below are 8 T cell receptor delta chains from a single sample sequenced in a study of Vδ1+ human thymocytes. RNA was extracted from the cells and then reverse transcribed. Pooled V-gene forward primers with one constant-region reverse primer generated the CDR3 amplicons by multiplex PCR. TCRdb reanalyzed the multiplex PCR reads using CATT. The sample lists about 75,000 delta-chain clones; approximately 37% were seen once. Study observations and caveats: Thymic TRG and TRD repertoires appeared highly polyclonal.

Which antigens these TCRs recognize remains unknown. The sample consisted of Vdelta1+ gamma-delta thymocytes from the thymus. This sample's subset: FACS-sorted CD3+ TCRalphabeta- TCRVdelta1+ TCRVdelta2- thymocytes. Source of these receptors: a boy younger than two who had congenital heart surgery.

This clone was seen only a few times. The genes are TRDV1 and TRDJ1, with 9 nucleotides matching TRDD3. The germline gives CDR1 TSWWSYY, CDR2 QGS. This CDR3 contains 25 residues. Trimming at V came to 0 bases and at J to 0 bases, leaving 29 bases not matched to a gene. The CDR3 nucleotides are TGTGCTCTTGGGGAACTTGACCTACGTGGGGGATATTTCGGGACCCAATTTCGATACACCGATAAACTCATCTTT. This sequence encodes CALGELDLRGGYFGTQFRYTDKLIF.

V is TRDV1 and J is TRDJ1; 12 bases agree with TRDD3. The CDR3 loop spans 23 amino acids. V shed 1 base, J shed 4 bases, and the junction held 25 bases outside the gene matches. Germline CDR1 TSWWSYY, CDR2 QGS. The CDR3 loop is CALGERQFPTRFILGDTNDKLIF. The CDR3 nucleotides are TGTGCTCTTGGGGAACGCCAATTTCCTACGAGGTTTATACTGGGGGATACTAACGATAAACTCATCTTT.

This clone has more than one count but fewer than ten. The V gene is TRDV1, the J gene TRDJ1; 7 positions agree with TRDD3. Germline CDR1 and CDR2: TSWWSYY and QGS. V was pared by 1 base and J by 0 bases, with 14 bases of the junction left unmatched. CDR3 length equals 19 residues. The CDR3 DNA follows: TGTGCTCTTGGGGAACCGACTATTCCGTGGGATACTAACACCGATAAACTCATCTTT. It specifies CALGEPTIPWDTNTDKLIF.

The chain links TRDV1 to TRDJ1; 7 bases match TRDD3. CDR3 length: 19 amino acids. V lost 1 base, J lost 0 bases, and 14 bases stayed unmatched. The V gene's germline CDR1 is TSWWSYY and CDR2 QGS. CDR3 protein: CALGEPSPYWGTYTDKLIF. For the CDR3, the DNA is TGTGCTCTTGGGGAACCCTCCCCCTACTGGGGAACGTACACCGATAAACTCATCTTT.

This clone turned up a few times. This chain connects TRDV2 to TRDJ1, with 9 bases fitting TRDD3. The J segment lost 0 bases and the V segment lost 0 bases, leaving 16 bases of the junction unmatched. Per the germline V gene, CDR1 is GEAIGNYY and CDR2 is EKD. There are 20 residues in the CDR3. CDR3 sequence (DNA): TGTGCCTGTGACACCGGCTGGCGGTTGACTGGGGGACTCCACACCGATAAACTCATCTTT. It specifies CACDTGWRLTGGLHTDKLIF.

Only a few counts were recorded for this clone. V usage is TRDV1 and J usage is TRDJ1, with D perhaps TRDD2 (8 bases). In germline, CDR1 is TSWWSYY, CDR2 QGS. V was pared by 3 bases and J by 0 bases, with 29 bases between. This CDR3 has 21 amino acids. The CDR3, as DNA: TGTGCTCTTGGGGATCCCCTTCCTATCGCCGTACTGGGGACTCACACCGATAAACTCATCTTT. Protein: CALGDPLPIAVLGTHTDKLIF.

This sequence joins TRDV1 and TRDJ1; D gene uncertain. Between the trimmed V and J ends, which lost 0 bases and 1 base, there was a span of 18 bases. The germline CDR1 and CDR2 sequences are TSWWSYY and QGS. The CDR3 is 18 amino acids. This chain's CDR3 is CALGELVRDRSVTDKLIF. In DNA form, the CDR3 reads TGTGCTCTTGGGGAACTAGTTCGAGACCGGTCGGTCACCGATAAACTCATCTTT.

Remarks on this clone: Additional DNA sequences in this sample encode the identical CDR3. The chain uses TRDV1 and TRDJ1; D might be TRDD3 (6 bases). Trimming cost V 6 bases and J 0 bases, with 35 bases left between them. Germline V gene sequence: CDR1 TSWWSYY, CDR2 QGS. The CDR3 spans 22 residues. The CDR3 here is CALGPNYTGPRDRGGYTDKLIF. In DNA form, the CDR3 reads TGTGCTCTTGGACCCAACTACACCGGGCCAAGGGATAGGGGGGGGTACACCGATAAACTCATCTTT.